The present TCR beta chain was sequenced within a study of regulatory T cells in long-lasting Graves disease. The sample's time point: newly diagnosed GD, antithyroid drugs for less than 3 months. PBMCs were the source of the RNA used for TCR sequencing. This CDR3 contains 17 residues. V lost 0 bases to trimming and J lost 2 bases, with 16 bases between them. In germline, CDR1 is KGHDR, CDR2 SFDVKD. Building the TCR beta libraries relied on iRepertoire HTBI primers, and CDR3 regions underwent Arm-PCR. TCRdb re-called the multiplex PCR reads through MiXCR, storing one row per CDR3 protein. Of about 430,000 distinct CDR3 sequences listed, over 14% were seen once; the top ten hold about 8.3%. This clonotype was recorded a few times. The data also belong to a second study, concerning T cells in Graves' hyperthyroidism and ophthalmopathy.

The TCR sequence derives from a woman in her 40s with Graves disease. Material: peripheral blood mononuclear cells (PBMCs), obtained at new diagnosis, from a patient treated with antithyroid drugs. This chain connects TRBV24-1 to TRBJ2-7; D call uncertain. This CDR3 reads CATSDLMDPGRPYEQYF. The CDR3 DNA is TGTGCCACCAGTGATTTGATGGATCCCGGACGGCCCTACGAGCAGTACTTC.